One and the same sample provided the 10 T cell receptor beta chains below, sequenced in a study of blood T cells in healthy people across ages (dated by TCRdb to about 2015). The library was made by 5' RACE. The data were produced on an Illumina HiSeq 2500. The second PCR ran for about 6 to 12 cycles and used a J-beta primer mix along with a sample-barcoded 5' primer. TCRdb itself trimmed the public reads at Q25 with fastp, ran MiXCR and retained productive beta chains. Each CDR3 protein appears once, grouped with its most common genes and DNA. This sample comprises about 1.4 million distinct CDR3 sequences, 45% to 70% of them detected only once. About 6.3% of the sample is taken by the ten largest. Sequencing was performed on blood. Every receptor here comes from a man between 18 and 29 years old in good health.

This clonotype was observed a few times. This CDR3 is CSARGLARTDTQYF. The CDR3 DNA reads as TGCAGTGCTAGAGGACTAGCCCGCACAGATACGCAGTATTTT. V gene TRBV20-1 combines with J gene TRBJ2-3, with TRBD2 matching over 7 bases. The germline V gene has CDR1 DFQATT and CDR2 SNEGSKA (reference sequence). V trimming: 1 base; J trimming: 1 base; junction bases outside the gene matches: 2. There are 14 residues in the CDR3.

CDR3 loop: CASSQEITDTQYF. CDR3 bases: TGTGCCAGCAGCCAAGAGATCACAGATACGCAGTATTTT. V usage is TRBV3-1 and J usage is TRBJ2-3, with no clear D. The germline V and J ends were trimmed by 0 bases and 2 bases, with 3 bases remaining between them. Germline CDR1 LGHDT, CDR2 YNNKEL (reference sequence). The CDR3 is 13 amino acids.

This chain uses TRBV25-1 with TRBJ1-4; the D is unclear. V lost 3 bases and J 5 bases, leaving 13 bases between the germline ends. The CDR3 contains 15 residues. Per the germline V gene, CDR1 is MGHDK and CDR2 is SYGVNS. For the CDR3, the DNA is TGTGCCAGCAGTGATGTAGACAATTGGAATGAAAAACTGTTTTTT. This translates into CASSDVDNWNEKLFF.

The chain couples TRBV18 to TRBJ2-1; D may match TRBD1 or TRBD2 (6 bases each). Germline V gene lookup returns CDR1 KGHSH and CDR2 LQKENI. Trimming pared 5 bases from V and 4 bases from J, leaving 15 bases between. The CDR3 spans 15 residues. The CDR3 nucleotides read TGTGCCAGCTCATACGCCGAGGGGGGATACAATGAGCAGTTCTTC. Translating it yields CASSYAEGGYNEQFF.

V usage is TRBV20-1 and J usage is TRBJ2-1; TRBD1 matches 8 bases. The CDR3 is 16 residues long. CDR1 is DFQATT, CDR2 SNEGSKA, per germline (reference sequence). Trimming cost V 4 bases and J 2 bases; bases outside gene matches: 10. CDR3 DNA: TGCAGTGCTACCCCACAGACAGGGGAAACCTACAATGAGCAGTTCTTC. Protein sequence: CSATPQTGETYNEQFF.

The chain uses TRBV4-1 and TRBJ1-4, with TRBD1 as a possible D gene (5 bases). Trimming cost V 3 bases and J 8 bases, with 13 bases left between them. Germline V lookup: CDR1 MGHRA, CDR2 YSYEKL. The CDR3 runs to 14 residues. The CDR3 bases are TGCGCCAGCAGCCAGGTTGGGGGTTGGGAAAAACTGTTTTTT. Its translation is CASSQVGGWEKLFF.

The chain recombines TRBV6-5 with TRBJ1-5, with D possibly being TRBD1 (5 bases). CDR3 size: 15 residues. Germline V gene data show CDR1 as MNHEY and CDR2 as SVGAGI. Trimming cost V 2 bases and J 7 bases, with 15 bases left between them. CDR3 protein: CASSYMRGGDQPQHF. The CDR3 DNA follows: TGTGCCAGCAGTTACATGAGGGGAGGGGACCAGCCCCAGCATTTT.

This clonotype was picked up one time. The CDR3 loop reads CASSYSRSGLAYNEQFF. The CDR3 coding sequence is TGTGCCAGCAGTTACTCTAGGAGCGGGCTTGCCTACAATGAGCAGTTCTTC. V gene TRBV6-2 or TRBV6-3 combines with J gene TRBJ2-1; D is perhaps TRBD2 (6 bases). The V gene's germline CDR1 is MNHEY and CDR2 SVGEGT. The CDR3 has 17 residues. The V and J ends lost 0 bases and 2 bases respectively, with 14 bases between them.

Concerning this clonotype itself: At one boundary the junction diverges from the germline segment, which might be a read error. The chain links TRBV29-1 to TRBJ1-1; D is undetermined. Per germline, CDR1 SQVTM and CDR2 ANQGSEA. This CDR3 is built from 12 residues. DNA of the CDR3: TGCAGCGTGGAAGGAAATGGGAGGGTTGCTTTCTTT. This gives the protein CSVEGNGRVAFF. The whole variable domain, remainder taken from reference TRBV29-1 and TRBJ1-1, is SAVISQKPSRDICQRGTSLTIQCQVDSQVTMMFWYRQQPGQSLTLIATANQGSEATYESGFVIDKFPISRPNLTFSTLTVSNMSPEDSSIYLCSVEGNGRVAFFGQGTRLTVV.

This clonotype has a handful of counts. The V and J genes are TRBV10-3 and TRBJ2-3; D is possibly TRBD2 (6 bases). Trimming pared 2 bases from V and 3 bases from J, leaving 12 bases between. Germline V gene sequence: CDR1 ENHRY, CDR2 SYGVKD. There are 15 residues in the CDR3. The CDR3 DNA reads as TGTGCCATCAGTGAGGCGGGGTTTAGAACAGATACGCAGTATTTT. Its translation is CAISEAGFRTDTQYF.